The clone carrying this T cell receptor (beta chain) has a handful of counts. Antigen unknown. Gene names denote mouse genes. The CDR3 is cut off 1 residue early in the read; its end comes from the germline J gene. The sample is drawn from a study of tissue T cells after allogeneic stem cell transplantation. General study findings and limits: Limitations included a small, clinically heterogeneous cohort and limited sampling depth. Blood and spleen captured only part of the tissue TCR repertoire.

The time point here: mouse harvest day 14 after allogeneic transplant. Each mouse received 10^7 T-cell-depleted marrow cells plus 10^6 splenic CD5+ T cells by tail vein. B6 (H2b) cells into BALB/c (H2d) mice; tissues taken at day 7 or 14. CDR3 sequences, V/J genes, frequencies and template counts came from survey-depth TCRbeta sequencing. TCRdb keeps only in-frame clones here, not all; method: immunoSEQ multiplex PCR. The sample consists of several thousand clones, 36% of them appearing once. The CDR3 loop spans 12 amino acids. Trimming took 1 base from V and 7 from J, leaving 9 bases between them. The germline gives CDR1 NNHDY, CDR2 SYVADS.

The sequence was obtained from a female BALB/c mouse given C57BL/6 T cells with graft-versus-host disease after an allogeneic hematopoietic cell transplant. The rearrangement uses TRBV13-3 and TRBJ2-7; D possibly uses TRBD1 or TRBD2 (5 bases each). The specimen was skin. CDR3 DNA (partial): TGTGCCAGCAGTGATCGGGGGTGGGAACAGTAC. It specifies CASSDRGWEQY. The full CDR3 reads CASSDRGWEQYF.